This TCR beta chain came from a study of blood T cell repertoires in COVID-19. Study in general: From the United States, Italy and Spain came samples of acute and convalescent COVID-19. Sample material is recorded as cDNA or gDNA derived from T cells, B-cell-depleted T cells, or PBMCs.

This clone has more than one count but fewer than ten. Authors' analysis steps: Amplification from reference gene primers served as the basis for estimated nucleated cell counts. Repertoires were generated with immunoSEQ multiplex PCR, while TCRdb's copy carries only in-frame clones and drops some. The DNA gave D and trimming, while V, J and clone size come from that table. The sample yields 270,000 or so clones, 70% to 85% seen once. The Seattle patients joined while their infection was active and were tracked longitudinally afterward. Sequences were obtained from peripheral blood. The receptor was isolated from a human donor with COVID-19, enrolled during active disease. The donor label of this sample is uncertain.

CDR3 in amino acids: CASSISGVTYEQYF. The DNA of the CDR3 is TGCGCCAGCAGCATTAGCGGGGTTACCTACGAGCAGTACTTC. This rearrangement joins TRBV5-1 to TRBJ2-7; 8 nucleotides match TRBD2. Germline V gives CDR1 SGHRS, CDR2 YFSETQ. The ends lost 4 bases at V and 2 bases at J; junction bases unmatched: 5. The CDR3 length is 14 residues.